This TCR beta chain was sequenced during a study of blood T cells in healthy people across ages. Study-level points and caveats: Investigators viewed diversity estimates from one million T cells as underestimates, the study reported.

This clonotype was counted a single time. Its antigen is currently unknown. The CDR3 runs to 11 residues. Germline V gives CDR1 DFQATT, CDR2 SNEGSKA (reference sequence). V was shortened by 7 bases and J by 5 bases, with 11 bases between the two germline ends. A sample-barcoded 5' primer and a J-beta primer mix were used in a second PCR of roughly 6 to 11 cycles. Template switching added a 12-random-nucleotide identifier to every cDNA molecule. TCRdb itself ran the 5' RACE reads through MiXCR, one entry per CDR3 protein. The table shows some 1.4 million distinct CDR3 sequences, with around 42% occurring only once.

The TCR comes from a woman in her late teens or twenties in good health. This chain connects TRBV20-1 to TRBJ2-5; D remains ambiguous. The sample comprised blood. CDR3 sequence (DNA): TGCAGTGTCCTCGGCCTGGAGACCCAGTACTTC. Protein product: CSVLGLETQYF.